This T cell receptor (beta chain) derives from a study of shared clonotypes between healthy human individuals. The naive CD8 subset, CD45RO-negative cells positively selected for CCR7, excluded terminally differentiated effector memory CD45RA+ cells. Sequencing used immunoSEQ multiplex PCR; TCRdb keeps in-frame clones, though not all of them. The data hold roughly 2 million clones, with approximately 95% observed a single time. Sequenced input: naive CD8+ T cells sorted from blood. This clonotype was sampled from a man between 18 and 29 years old in good health.

The CDR3 spells CASTKRGDNTYEQYF. DNA for the CDR3: TGTGCCAGCACCAAACGAGGGGACAATACATACGAGCAGTACTTC. This chain links TRBV9 with TRBJ2-7, with D perhaps matching TRBD1 (6 bases). V gave up 6 bases and J gave up 4 bases, with 20 bases separating them. The germline gives CDR1 SGDLS, CDR2 YYNGEE. The CDR3 contains 15 residues.